These T cell receptor beta chains were read from a single sample in a study of blood T cell repertoires in COVID-19. Sequencing was performed with immunoSEQ multiplex PCR; in TCRdb, only in-frame clones are kept and a portion is missing. The repertoire has roughly 100,000 clones, 80% to 90% of them found once; the top ten carry about 1.9%. The specimen sequenced was peripheral blood. All receptors derive from a man aged 50-59 years with COVID-19, enrolled during active disease. The CDR3 runs from the conserved cysteine through the conserved F or W. The D gene is left open where the match is weak. Clone size, where shown, is once, few, many, or a class for clones that have expanded.

CDR3 length: 11
V gene: TRBV6-6
J gene: TRBJ1-6
clone size: -
D gene: -
CDR3 DNA: TGTGCCAGCAGTTCCGATTCACCCCTCCACTTT
CDR3 protein: CASSSDSPLHF

CDR3 length: 12
V gene: TRBV28
J gene: TRBJ1-2
clone size: -
D gene: -
CDR3 DNA: TGTGCCAGCAGTTTCCGGGGGAGAGGCTACACCTTC
CDR3 protein: CASSFRGRGYTF

CDR3 length: 17
V gene: TRBV3-1/TRBV3-2
J gene: TRBJ2-7
clone size: -
D gene: TRBD1
CDR3 DNA: TGTGCCAGCAGCCAAAGCGACAGGGACCCGAGCTCCTACGAGCAGTACTTC
CDR3 protein: CASSQSDRDPSSYEQYF

CDR3 length: 19
V gene: TRBV7-9
J gene: TRBJ2-7
clone size: -
D gene: TRBD2
CDR3 DNA: TGTGCCAGCACCCAAACTAGCGAAACAACTCAAGGTCCTACCTACGAGCAGTACTTC
CDR3 protein: CASTQTSETTQGPTYEQYF

CDR3 length: 14
V gene: TRBV3-1/TRBV3-2
J gene: TRBJ1-1
clone size: -
D gene: -
CDR3 DNA: TGTGCCAGCAGCCTAACAGGGAGGAACACTGAAGCTTTCTTT
CDR3 protein: CASSLTGRNTEAFF

CDR3 length: 11
V gene: TRBV3-1/TRBV3-2
J gene: TRBJ1-3
clone size: -
D gene: -
CDR3 DNA: TGTGCCAGCAGCTATGGAAACACCATATATTTT
CDR3 protein: CASSYGNTIYF

CDR3 length: 13
V gene: TRBV12-3/TRBV12-4
J gene: TRBJ2-5
clone size: -
D gene: -
CDR3 DNA: TGTGCCAGCAGTTTACAGGTACACGAGACCCAGTACTTC
CDR3 protein: CASSLQVHETQYF

CDR3 length: 14
V gene: TRBV11-3
J gene: TRBJ1-1
clone size: -
D gene: TRBD1
CDR3 DNA: TGTGCCAGCAGCTCGGGACAGGGCGTCGCGGGGGCTTTCTTT
CDR3 protein: CASSSGQGVAGAFF

CDR3 length: 17
V gene: TRBV18
J gene: TRBJ1-5
clone size: -
D gene: -
CDR3 DNA: TGTGCCAGCTCACCGGTCTGGAATCCAGGGAGCAATCAGCCCCAGCATTTT
CDR3 protein: CASSPVWNPGSNQPQHF

CDR3 length: 15
V gene: TRBV11-2
J gene: TRBJ2-2
clone size: -
D gene: TRBD1
CDR3 DNA: TGTGCCAGCAGCTTGTGGACAGGGGTTACCGGGGAGCTGTTTTTT
CDR3 protein: CASSLWTGVTGELFF

CDR3 length: 14
V gene: TRBV19
J gene: TRBJ1-1
clone size: -
D gene: -
CDR3 DNA: TGTGCCAGTAGTTTCGGACAAACGAACACTGAAGCTTTCTTT
CDR3 protein: CASSFGQTNTEAFF

CDR3 length: 14
V gene: TRBV27
J gene: TRBJ2-2
clone size: -
D gene: -
CDR3 DNA: TGTGCCAGCAGTTTCGGGACACCCTCAAGGGAGCTGTTTTTT
CDR3 protein: CASSFGTPSRELFF

CDR3 length: 14
V gene: TRBV5-6
J gene: TRBJ2-5
clone size: -
D gene: TRBD2
CDR3 DNA: TGTGCCAGCAGCATCGGGAGGGTCGCAGAGACCCAGTACTTC
CDR3 protein: CASSIGRVAETQYF

CDR3 length: 17
V gene: TRBV3-1/TRBV3-2
J gene: TRBJ1-2
clone size: -
D gene: -
CDR3 DNA: TGTGCCAGCAGCCAAGCTGTTTTTCCGGGACACCTCTATGGCTACACCTTC
CDR3 protein: CASSQAVFPGHLYGYTF

CDR3 length: 16
V gene: TRBV9
J gene: TRBJ2-2
clone size: -
D gene: TRBD1
CDR3 DNA: TGTGCCAGCAGCGTAGCGGCTGCAGGGGGTACCGGGGAGCTGTTTTTT
CDR3 protein: CASSVAAAGGTGELFF

CDR3 length: 17
V gene: TRBV4-3
J gene: TRBJ1-3
clone size: -
D gene: TRBD1
CDR3 DNA: TGCGCCAGCAGCCAGTGGACAGGGGTCTCCTCTGGAAACACCATATATTTT
CDR3 protein: CASSQWTGVSSGNTIYF

CDR3 length: 15
V gene: TRBV27
J gene: TRBJ2-7
clone size: -
D gene: -
CDR3 DNA: TGTGCCAGCAGTTTATCATCAGGAAACCCCTACGAGCAGTACTTC
CDR3 protein: CASSLSSGNPYEQYF

CDR3 length: 14
V gene: TRBV7-8
J gene: TRBJ1-2
clone size: once
D gene: TRBD1
CDR3 DNA: TGTGCCAGCAGCGGAGGACAGGGGGTGGATGGCTACACCTTC
CDR3 protein: CASSGGQGVDGYTF

CDR3 length: 13
V gene: TRBV30
J gene: TRBJ2-7
clone size: few
D gene: TRBD2
CDR3 DNA: TGTGCCTCCACACAAGCGGGGGGGCTCGGGCAGTACTTC
CDR3 protein: CASTQAGGLGQYF

CDR3 length: 19
V gene: TRBV7-8
J gene: TRBJ2-6
clone size: -
D gene: TRBD1
CDR3 DNA: TGTGCCAGCAGCCCCCGGGACAGGGGAACTTTCTCTGGGGCCAACGTCCTGACTTTC
CDR3 protein: CASSPRDRGTFSGANVLTF

CDR3 length: 15
V gene: TRBV19
J gene: TRBJ1-5
clone size: -
D gene: TRBD1
CDR3 DNA: TGTGCCAGTAGTATGGGACAGGTAGACAATCAGCCCCAGCATTTT
CDR3 protein: CASSMGQVDNQPQHF

CDR3 length: 14
V gene: TRBV28
J gene: TRBJ1-5
clone size: -
D gene: -
CDR3 DNA: TGTGCCAGCAGTCCCCGACAGGACAATCAGCCCCAGCATTTT
CDR3 protein: CASSPRQDNQPQHF

CDR3 length: 17
V gene: TRBV7-9
J gene: TRBJ2-5
clone size: -
D gene: TRBD2
CDR3 DNA: TGTGCCAGCAGCCAGACACTGACTAGCGGGGGTTTTAAGACCCAGTACTTC
CDR3 protein: CASSQTLTSGGFKTQYF

CDR3 length: 15
V gene: TRBV7-9
J gene: TRBJ1-3
clone size: -
D gene: -
CDR3 DNA: TGTGCCAGCAGCCCGACGGGGGTGCCGGGAAACACCATATATTTT
CDR3 protein: CASSPTGVPGNTIYF

CDR3 length: 14
V gene: TRBV7-9
J gene: TRBJ2-1
clone size: once
D gene: TRBD2
CDR3 DNA: TGTGCCAGCACCAATTGGGGGGGGTTGAATGAGCAGTTCTTC
CDR3 protein: CASTNWGGLNEQFF

CDR3 length: 14
V gene: TRBV12-5
J gene: TRBJ2-3
clone size: -
D gene: -
CDR3 DNA: TGTGCTAGTGGTTTGGGTCGACAGGCGGATACGCAGTATTTT
CDR3 protein: CASGLGRQADTQYF

CDR3 length: 15
V gene: TRBV30
J gene: TRBJ1-5
clone size: once
D gene: -
CDR3 DNA: TGTGCCTGGACCAGAGGGGGGGAGAGCAATCAGCCCCAGCATTTT
CDR3 protein: CAWTRGGESNQPQHF

CDR3 length: 14
V gene: TRBV7-3
J gene: TRBJ2-1
clone size: -
D gene: TRBD2
CDR3 DNA: TGTGCCAGCAGCCCGACTAGCAGTGGAGGTGAGCAGTTCTTC
CDR3 protein: CASSPTSSGGEQFF

CDR3 length: 15
V gene: TRBV19
J gene: TRBJ2-1
clone size: -
D gene: TRBD1
CDR3 DNA: TGTGCCAGTAGTATCGGGACAGGGGGCATCGATGAGCAGTTCTTC
CDR3 protein: CASSIGTGGIDEQFF

CDR3 length: 17
V gene: TRBV7-9
J gene: TRBJ1-3
clone size: once
D gene: -
CDR3 DNA: TGTGCCAGCAGCTTAGGAGGGGGACCTGTCCTAGGGAACACCATATATTTT
CDR3 protein: CASSLGGGPVLGNTIYF

CDR3 length: 13
V gene: TRBV18
J gene: TRBJ2-7
clone size: once
D gene: -
CDR3 DNA: TGTGCCAGCTCACGGGACATCAAAGGGTGGCAGTACTTC
CDR3 protein: CASSRDIKGWQYF

CDR3 length: 16
V gene: TRBV4-1
J gene: TRBJ2-1
clone size: once
D gene: -
CDR3 DNA: TGCGCCAGCAGCCAGATAGGGACTTTGGACTACAATGAGCAGTTCTTC
CDR3 protein: CASSQIGTLDYNEQFF

CDR3 length: 14
V gene: TRBV27
J gene: TRBJ2-7
clone size: -
D gene: -
CDR3 DNA: TGTGCCAGCAGCGGGACACACAGAATCTACGAGCAGTACTTC
CDR3 protein: CASSGTHRIYEQYF

CDR3 length: 16
V gene: TRBV27
J gene: TRBJ2-3
clone size: -
D gene: TRBD2
CDR3 DNA: TGTGCCAGCAGTCCGACCGTAGCGGGGGGCACAGATACGCAGTATTTT
CDR3 protein: CASSPTVAGGTDTQYF

CDR3 length: 13
V gene: TRBV7-2
J gene: TRBJ1-5
clone size: few
D gene: -
CDR3 DNA: TGTGCCAGCAGCTTTTTCGGCAATCAGCCCCAGCATTTT
CDR3 protein: CASSFFGNQPQHF

CDR3 length: 17
V gene: TRBV18
J gene: TRBJ1-1
clone size: once
D gene: -
CDR3 DNA: TGTGCCAGCTCACCGATATCGGGTGGAGCTATGAACACTGAAGCTTTCTTT
CDR3 protein: CASSPISGGAMNTEAFF

CDR3 length: 13
V gene: TRBV6-2/TRBV6-3
J gene: TRBJ2-3
clone size: -
D gene: TRBD2
CDR3 DNA: TGTGCCAGCAGTCTAGCGGGGGGAAATACGCAGTATTTT
CDR3 protein: CASSLAGGNTQYF

CDR3 length: 15
V gene: TRBV5-8
J gene: TRBJ1-5
clone size: -
D gene: -
CDR3 DNA: TGTGCCAGCAGCTTCTTTATGCAGGGGAATCAGCCCCAGCATTTT
CDR3 protein: CASSFFMQGNQPQHF

CDR3 length: 15
V gene: TRBV11-2
J gene: TRBJ2-1
clone size: -
D gene: -
CDR3 DNA: TGTGCCAGCAGCTTAGATCCGTCCGCGTCCAATGAGCAGTTCTTC
CDR3 protein: CASSLDPSASNEQFF

CDR3 length: 14
V gene: TRBV10-1
J gene: TRBJ2-2
clone size: -
D gene: TRBD1
CDR3 DNA: TGCGCCAGCGGTACAGGGGGCGCAACCGGGGAGCTGTTTTTT
CDR3 protein: CASGTGGATGELFF

CDR3 length: 14
V gene: TRBV18
J gene: TRBJ2-7
clone size: once
D gene: TRBD1
CDR3 DNA: TGTGCCAGCTCACCCCTGGGACAGGTCTACGAGCAGTACTTC
CDR3 protein: CASSPLGQVYEQYF

CDR3 length: 13
V gene: TRBV3-1/TRBV3-2
J gene: TRBJ1-2
clone size: once
D gene: -
CDR3 DNA: TGTGCCAGCAGCCAAACGGGAAACTATGGCTACACCTTC
CDR3 protein: CASSQTGNYGYTF

CDR3 length: 15
V gene: TRBV19
J gene: TRBJ2-7
clone size: -
D gene: TRBD2
CDR3 DNA: TGTGCCAGTAGTAGCCGTAGGGAGGGTTTCTACGAGCAGTACTTC
CDR3 protein: CASSSRREGFYEQYF

CDR3 length: 14
V gene: TRBV4-1
J gene: TRBJ1-5
clone size: -
D gene: -
CDR3 DNA: TGCGCCAGCAGCCAAGACAGGAGCAATCAGCCCCAGCATTTT
CDR3 protein: CASSQDRSNQPQHF

CDR3 length: 18
V gene: TRBV6-4
J gene: TRBJ2-3
clone size: once
D gene: -
CDR3 DNA: TGTGCCAGCAGTGTCCCTTCGGTAGGGGGAAGTAGCACAGATACGCAGTATTTT
CDR3 protein: CASSVPSVGGSSTDTQYF

CDR3 length: 13
V gene: TRBV30
J gene: TRBJ1-1
clone size: many
D gene: -
CDR3 DNA: TGTGCCTGGAGTGTACAAATGAACACTGAAGCTTTCTTT
CDR3 protein: CAWSVQMNTEAFF

CDR3 length: 14
V gene: TRBV5-1
J gene: TRBJ2-7
clone size: -
D gene: TRBD1
CDR3 DNA: TGCGCCAGCAGCGCGGGACAGGGGGCTAACGAGCAGTACTTC
CDR3 protein: CASSAGQGANEQYF

CDR3 length: 14
V gene: TRBV13
J gene: TRBJ2-7
clone size: -
D gene: -
CDR3 DNA: TGTGCCAGCAGTTCCGGGACGGGGGTGGACGAGCAGTACTTC
CDR3 protein: CASSSGTGVDEQYF

CDR3 length: 15
V gene: TRBV25-1
J gene: TRBJ1-6
clone size: once
D gene: TRBD1
CDR3 DNA: TGTGCCAGCAGTGCCTGGGACAGGGCAGGTTCACCCCTCCACTTT
CDR3 protein: CASSAWDRAGSPLHF

CDR3 length: 12
V gene: TRBV9
J gene: TRBJ2-7
clone size: few
D gene: TRBD1
CDR3 DNA: TGTGCCAGCAGCCCCCGACAGGGGGAGCAGTACTTC
CDR3 protein: CASSPRQGEQYF